Listed below are T cell receptor beta chains from one sample, sequenced in a study of T cell changes during pregnancy in multiple sclerosis. Assay: immunoSEQ multiplex PCR; the TCRdb copy retains only in-frame clones and omits some. The repertoire holds about 77,000 clones, with roughly 91% as singletons. The input for sequencing was peripheral blood, taken after pregnancy. Receptor source: a female donor in good health, enrolled as a control in a pregnancy study. CDR3s include the opening cysteine and the closing phenylalanine or tryptophan. The order of the fields is V gene, clone size, D gene, J gene, CDR3 DNA, CDR3 protein. The D gene is left open where the match is weak. For some rows the clone size is stated as once, few or many, or as a class when expanded; others skip it.

TRBV6-1,NA,TRBD2,TRBJ2-1,TGTGCCAGCAGTGAAAAGGTAGCGGGACAAACCTACAATGAGCAGTTCTTC,CASSEKVAGQTYNEQFF
TRBV28,NA,NA,TRBJ1-2,TGTGCCAGCAGTCCATACCAGGGGAATGGCTACACCTTC,CASSPYQGNGYTF
TRBV30,NA,TRBD2,TRBJ2-7,TGTGCCTGGAGTGGGATAGCGGGGGGAGAAGACGAGCAGTACTTC,CAWSGIAGGEDEQYF
TRBV19,NA,TRBD2,TRBJ2-1,TGTGCCAGTAGTATCGTCTTAGCGGGAGGGTACAATGAGCAGTTCTTC,CASSIVLAGGYNEQFF
TRBV30,NA,NA,TRBJ1-2,TGTGCCCGGACGGGGGAGGTTGGCTACACCTTC,CARTGEVGYTF
TRBV4-3,NA,TRBD1,TRBJ1-1,TGCGCCAGCAGCCAGGGCCTGGGACAGGGATGGAACTTTCAAGCTTTCTTT,CASSQGLGQGWNFQAFF
TRBV6-1,NA,TRBD1,TRBJ1-2,TGTGCCAGCAGTGAAACAGGGGGCTATGGCTACACCTTC,CASSETGGYGYTF
TRBV5-1,NA,NA,TRBJ2-5,TGCGCCAGCAGCATTCAGGGATCAGAGACCCAGTACTTC,CASSIQGSETQYF
TRBV18,NA,NA,TRBJ2-7,TGTGCCAGCTCACCACCGGGACTTGCCACCTACGAGCAGTACTTC,CASSPPGLATYEQYF
TRBV21-1,NA,NA,TRBJ2-7,TGTGCCAGCATCCCCGGAAGGACAGGTGCCTACGAGCAGTACTTC,CASIPGRTGAYEQYF
TRBV28,NA,NA,TRBJ2-3,TGTGCCAGCAGTTTAGGGCCTAGCACAGATACGCAGTATTTT,CASSLGPSTDTQYF
TRBV5-8,NA,TRBD2,TRBJ2-7,TGTGCCAGCAGCTTGGCGGGAGGCCTTCCCTACGAGCAGTACTTC,CASSLAGGLPYEQYF
TRBV5-1,NA,NA,TRBJ2-1,TGCGCCAGCAGCCGCCAGAGGATGAGATTCTTC,CASSRQRMRFF
TRBV7-2,NA,NA,TRBJ2-7,TGTGCCAGCAGCTTTAGGGGATCTCGGGAGCAGTACTTC,CASSFRGSREQYF
TRBV5-1,NA,TRBD1,TRBJ2-2,TGCGCCAGCAGCTTGAGACAGGGCGACACCGGGGAGCTGTTTTTT,CASSLRQGDTGELFF
TRBV4-2,once,NA,TRBJ1-1,TGTGCCAGCAGCCAAGAGGGGGGGGCGAGGTACATGAACACTGAAGCTTTCTTT,CASSQEGGARYMNTEAFF
TRBV15,NA,TRBD1,TRBJ1-4,TGTGCCACCAGCAACCGACAGGGTGCTAATGAAAAACTGTTTTTT,CATSNRQGANEKLFF
TRBV7-2,NA,TRBD2,TRBJ2-6,TGTGCCAGCAGCTTAGGCCTAGCGGGGGGAGCTGGGGCCAACGTCCTGACTTTC,CASSLGLAGGAGANVLTF
TRBV29-1,NA,NA,TRBJ2-1,TGCAGCGGCCGGACAGCCAACTACAATGAGCAGTTCTTC,CSGRTANYNEQFF
TRBV7-9,NA,NA,TRBJ1-2,TGTGCCAGCAGCTTAGAGGGGGGCTACACCTTC,CASSLEGGYTF
TRBV5-1,once,TRBD1,TRBJ2-7,TGCGCCAGCAGCTTGGACGGACAGGGGGCGAGGGAGCAGTACTTC,CASSLDGQGAREQYF
TRBV21-1,once,NA,TRBJ2-7,TGTGCCAGCAGCAATCCTCTTAGCGAATTCTACGAGCAGTACTTC,CASSNPLSEFYEQYF
TRBV6-5,NA,NA,TRBJ1-5,TGTGCCAGCAGACCCGACAGTAAGTTCCAGCCCCAGCATTTT,CASRPDSKFQPQHF